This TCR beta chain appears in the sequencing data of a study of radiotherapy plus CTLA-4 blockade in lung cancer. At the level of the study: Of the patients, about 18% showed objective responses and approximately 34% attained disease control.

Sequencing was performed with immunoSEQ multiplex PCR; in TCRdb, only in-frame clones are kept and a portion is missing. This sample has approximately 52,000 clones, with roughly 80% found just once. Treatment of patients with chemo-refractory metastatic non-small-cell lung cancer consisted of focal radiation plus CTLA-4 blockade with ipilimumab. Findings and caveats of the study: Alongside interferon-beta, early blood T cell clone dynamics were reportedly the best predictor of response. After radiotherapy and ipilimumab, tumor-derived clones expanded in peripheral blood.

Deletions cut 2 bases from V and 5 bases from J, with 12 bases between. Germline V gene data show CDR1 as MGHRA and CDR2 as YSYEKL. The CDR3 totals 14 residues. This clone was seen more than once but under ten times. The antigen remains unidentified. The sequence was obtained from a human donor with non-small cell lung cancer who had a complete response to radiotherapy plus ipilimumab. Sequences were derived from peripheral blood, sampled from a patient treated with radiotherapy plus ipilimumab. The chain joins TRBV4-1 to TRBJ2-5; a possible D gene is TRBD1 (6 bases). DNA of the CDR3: TGCGCCAGCAGCCAACAGGGGACGAGCGAGACCCAGTACTTC. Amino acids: CASSQQGTSETQYF.